A single T cell receptor (beta chain) is shown here with its context. Its antigen is not identified. This entry belongs to a study of CD8 T cells in ankylosing spondylitis. General study results and limits: The study identified a TCR beta motif of several highly homologous variants that appeared characteristic of ankylosing spondylitis blood. Reports say disease-linked clones showed up significantly more in matched ankylosing spondylitis synovial fluid.

Using quantitative 5'-RACE with molecular barcodes, the authors made TCR beta libraries. TCRdb fed the 5' RACE reads into MiXCR, producing one record per CDR3 protein. The sample contains around 220,000 distinct CDR3 sequences, approximately 20% of which appear only once. The sequence was collected from a male donor with ankylosing spondylitis. The material sequenced was blood, either unsorted or a sorted T cell fraction (not recorded which).

The CDR3 protein is CASSAPLYALDTGELFF. CDR3 DNA sequence: TGTGCCAGCAGCGCCCCACTCTATGCGCTCGACACCGGGGAGCTGTTTTTT. This chain connects TRBV9 to TRBJ2-2; D remains unclear. V was trimmed by 3 bases and J by 3 bases, leaving 18 bases between them. CDR1 is SGDLS and CDR2 is YYNGEE in the germline V gene. The CDR3 is made up of 17 amino acids.